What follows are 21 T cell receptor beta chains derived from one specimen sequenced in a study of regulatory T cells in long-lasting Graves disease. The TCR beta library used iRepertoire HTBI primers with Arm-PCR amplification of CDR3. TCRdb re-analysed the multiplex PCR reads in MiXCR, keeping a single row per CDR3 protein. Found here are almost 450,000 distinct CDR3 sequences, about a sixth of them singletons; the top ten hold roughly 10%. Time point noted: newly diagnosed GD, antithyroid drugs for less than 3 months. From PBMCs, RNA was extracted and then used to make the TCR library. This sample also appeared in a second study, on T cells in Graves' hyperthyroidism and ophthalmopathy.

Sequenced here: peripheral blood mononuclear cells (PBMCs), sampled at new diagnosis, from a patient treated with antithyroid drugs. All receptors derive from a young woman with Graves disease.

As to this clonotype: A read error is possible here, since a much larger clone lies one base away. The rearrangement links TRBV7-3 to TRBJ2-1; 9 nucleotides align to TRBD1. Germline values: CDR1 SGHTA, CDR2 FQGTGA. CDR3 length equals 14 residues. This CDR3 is CACSIGTGLGEQFF. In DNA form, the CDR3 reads TGTGCCTGCAGCATCGGGACAGGGTTGGGGGAGCAGTTCTTC.

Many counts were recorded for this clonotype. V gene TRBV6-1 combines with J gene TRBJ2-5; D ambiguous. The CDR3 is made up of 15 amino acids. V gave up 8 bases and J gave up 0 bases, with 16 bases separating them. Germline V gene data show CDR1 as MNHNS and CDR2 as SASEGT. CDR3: CASRNGAADQETQYF. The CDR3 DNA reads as TGTGCCAGCCGGAACGGTGCGGCGGACCAAGAGACCCAGTACTTC.

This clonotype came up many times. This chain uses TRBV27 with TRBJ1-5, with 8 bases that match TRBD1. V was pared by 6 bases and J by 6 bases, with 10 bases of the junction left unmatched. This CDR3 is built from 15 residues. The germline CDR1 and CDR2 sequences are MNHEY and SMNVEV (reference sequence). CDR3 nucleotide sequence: TGTGCCAGCAGCCTTGGCAGGGGGCCGGGTCAGCCCCAGCATTTT. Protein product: CASSLGRGPGQPQHF.

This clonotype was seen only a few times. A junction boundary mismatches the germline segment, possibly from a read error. CDR3 sequence: CASPPLQFNQPQHF. As DNA, the CDR3 is TGTGCCAGCCCACCACTACAGTTCAATCAGCCCCAGCATTTT. This chain connects TRBV18 to TRBJ1-5; D is undetermined. The CDR3 sequence is 14 residues long. Germline V gives CDR1 KGHSH, CDR2 LQKENI.

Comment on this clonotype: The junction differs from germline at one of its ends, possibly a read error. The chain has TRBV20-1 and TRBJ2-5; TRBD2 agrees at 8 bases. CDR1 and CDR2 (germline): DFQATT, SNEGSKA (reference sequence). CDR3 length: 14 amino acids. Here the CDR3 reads CSASNPGLGETRYF. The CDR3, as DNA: TGCAGTGCCAGCAATCCGGGACTAGGGGAGACCCGGTACTTC.

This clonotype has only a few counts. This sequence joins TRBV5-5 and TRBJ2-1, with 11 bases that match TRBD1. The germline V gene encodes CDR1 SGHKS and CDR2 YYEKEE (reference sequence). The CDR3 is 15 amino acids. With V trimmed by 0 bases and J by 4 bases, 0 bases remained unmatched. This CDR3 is CASSLGDRGYNEQFF. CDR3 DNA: TGTGCCAGCAGCTTGGGGGACAGGGGGTACAATGAGCAGTTCTTC.

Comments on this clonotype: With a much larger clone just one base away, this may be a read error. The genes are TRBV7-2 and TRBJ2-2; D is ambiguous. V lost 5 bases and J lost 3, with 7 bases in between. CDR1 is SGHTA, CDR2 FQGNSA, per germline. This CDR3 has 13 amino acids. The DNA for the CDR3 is TGTGCCAGCAGCACCCAGTACACCGGGGAGCTGTTTTTT. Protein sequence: CASSTQYTGELFF.

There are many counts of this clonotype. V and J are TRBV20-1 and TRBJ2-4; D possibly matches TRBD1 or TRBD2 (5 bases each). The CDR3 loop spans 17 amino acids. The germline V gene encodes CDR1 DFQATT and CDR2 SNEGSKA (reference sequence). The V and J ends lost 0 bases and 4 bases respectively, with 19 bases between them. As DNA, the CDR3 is TGCAGTGCTAGAGACGGAGGTTTAAGGGACGGAAAAAACATTCAGTACTTC. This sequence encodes CSARDGGLRDGKNIQYF.

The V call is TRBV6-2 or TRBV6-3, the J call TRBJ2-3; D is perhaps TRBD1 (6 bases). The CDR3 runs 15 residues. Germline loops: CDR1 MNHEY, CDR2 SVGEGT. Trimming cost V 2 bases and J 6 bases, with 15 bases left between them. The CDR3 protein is CASSYGAGELDTQYF. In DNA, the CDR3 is TGTGCCAGCAGTTACGGGGCAGGGGAGTTGGATACGCAGTATTTT.

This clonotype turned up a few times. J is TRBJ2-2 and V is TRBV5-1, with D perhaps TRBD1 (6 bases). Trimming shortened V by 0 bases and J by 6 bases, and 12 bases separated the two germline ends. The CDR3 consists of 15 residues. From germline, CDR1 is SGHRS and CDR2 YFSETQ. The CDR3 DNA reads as TGCGCCAGCAGCTTGGGTCCAGGGGAATCCGGGGAGCTGTTTTTT. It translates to CASSLGPGESGELFF.

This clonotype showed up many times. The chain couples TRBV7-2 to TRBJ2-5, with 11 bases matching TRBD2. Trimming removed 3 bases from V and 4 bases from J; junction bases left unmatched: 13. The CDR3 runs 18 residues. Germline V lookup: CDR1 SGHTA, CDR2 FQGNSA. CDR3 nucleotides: TGTGCCAGCAGCTTGGGTCTAGCGGGAGGAAGAGGTGGAGAGACCCAGTACTTC. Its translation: CASSLGLAGGRGGETQYF.

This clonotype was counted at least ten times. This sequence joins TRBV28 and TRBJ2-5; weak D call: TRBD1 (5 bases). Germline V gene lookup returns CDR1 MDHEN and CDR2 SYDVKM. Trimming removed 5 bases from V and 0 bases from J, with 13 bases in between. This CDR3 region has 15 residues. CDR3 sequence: CASSNGASYQETQYF. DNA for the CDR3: TGTGCCAGCAGTAATGGGGCCTCGTACCAAGAGACCCAGTACTTC.

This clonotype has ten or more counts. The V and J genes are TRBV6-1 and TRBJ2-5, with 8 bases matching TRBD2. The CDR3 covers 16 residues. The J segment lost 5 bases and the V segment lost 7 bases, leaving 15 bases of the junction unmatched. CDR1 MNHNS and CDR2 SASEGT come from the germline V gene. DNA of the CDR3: TGTGCCAGCACCTCGAGCGGGAGATTTAATTTGGAGACCCAGTACTTC. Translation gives CASTSSGRFNLETQYF.

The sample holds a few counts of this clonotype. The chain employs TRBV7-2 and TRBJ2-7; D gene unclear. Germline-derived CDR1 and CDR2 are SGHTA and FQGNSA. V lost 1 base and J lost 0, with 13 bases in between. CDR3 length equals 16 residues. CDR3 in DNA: TGTGCCAGCAGCTTAGAGTCTTTGCCCAACTCCTACGAGCAGTACTTC. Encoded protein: CASSLESLPNSYEQYF.

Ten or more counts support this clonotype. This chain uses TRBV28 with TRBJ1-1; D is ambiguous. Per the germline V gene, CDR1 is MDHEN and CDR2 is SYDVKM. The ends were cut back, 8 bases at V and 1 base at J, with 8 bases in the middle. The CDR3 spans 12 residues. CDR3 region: CASATPNTEAFF. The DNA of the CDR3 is TGTGCCAGCGCGACACCGAACACTGAAGCTTTCTTT.

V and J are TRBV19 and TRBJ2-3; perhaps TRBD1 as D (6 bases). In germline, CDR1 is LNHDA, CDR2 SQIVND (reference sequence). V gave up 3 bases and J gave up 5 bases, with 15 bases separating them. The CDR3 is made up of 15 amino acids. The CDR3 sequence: CASSISRQGQDTQYF. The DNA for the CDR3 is TGTGCCAGTAGTATCTCCCGGCAGGGGCAAGATACGCAGTATTTT.

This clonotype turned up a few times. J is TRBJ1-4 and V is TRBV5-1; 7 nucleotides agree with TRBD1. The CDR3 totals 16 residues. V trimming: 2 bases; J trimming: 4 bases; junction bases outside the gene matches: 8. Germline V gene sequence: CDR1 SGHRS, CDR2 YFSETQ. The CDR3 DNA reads TGCGCCAGCAGCTTCTCGGGACAGTCACTTAATGAAAAACTGTTTTTT. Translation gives CASSFSGQSLNEKLFF.

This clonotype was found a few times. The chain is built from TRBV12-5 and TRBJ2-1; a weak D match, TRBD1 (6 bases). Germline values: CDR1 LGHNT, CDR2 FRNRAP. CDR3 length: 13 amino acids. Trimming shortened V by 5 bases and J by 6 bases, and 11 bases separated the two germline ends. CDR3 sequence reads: CASGPGTTNEQFF. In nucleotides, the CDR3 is TGTGCTAGTGGTCCTGGGACAACCAATGAGCAGTTCTTC. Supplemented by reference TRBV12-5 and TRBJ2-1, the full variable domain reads DARVTQTPRHKVTEMGQEVTMRCQPILGHNTVFWYRQTMMQGLELLAYFRNRAPLDDSGMPKDRFSAEMPDATLATLKIQPSEPRDSAVYFCASGPGTTNEQFFGPGTRLTVL.

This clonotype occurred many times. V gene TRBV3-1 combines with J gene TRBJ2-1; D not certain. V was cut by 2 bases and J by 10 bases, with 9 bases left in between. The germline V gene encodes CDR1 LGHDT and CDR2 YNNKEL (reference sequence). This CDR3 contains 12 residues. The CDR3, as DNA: TGTGCCAGCAGCCAATTGTGGAGAGAGCAGTTCTTC. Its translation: CASSQLWREQFF.

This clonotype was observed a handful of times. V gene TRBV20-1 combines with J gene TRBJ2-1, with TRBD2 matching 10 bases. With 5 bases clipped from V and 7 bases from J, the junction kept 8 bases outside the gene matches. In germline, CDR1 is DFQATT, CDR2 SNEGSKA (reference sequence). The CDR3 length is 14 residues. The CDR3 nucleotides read TGCAGTGCTCGAGCGGGAGGGCCGGCTAATGAGCAGTTCTTC. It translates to CSARAGGPANEQFF.

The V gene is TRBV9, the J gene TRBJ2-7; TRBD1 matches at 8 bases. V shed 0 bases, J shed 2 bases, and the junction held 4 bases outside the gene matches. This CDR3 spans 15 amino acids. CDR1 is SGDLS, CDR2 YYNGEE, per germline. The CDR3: CASSVAGGAPYEQYF. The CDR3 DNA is TGTGCCAGCAGCGTAGCAGGGGGCGCCCCCTACGAGCAGTACTTC.